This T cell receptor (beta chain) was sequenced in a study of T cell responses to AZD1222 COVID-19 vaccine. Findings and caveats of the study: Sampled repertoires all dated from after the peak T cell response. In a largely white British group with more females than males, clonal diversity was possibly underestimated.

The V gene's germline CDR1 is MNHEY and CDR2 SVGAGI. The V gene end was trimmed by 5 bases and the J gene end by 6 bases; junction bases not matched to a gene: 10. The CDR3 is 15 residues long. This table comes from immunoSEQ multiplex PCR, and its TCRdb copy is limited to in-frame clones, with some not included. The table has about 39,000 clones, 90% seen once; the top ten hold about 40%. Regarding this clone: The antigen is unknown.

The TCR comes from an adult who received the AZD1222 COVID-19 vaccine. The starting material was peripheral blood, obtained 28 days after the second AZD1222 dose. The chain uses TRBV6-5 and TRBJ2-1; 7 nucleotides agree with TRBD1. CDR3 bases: TGTGCCAGCAGTCAACCGGGACAGCCACCCAATGAGCAGTTCTTC. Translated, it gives CASSQPGQPPNEQFF.